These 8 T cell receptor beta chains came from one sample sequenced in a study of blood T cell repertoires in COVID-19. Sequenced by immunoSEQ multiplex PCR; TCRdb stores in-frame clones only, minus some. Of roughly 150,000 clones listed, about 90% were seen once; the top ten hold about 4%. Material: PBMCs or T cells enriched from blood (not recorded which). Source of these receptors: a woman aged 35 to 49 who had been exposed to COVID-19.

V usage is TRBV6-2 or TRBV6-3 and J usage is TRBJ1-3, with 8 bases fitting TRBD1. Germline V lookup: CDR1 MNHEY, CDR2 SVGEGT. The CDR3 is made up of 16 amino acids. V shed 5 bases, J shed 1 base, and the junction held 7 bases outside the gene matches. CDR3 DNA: TGTGCCAGCAGTGACGGACAGGGAAGTTCTGGAAACACCATATATTTT. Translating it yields CASSDGQGSSGNTIYF.

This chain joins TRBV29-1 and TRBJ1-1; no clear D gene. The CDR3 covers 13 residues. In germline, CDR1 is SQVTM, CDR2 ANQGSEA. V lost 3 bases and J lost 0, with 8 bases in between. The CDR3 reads CSVEGLMNTEAFF. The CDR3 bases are TGCAGCGTTGAGGGCCTCATGAACACTGAAGCTTTCTTT.

The CDR3 loop reads CASTQRGQGNQPQHF. The CDR3 region has the DNA TGTGCCAGTACCCAACGCGGACAGGGCAATCAGCCCCAGCATTTT. J is TRBJ1-5 and V is TRBV19; 7 nucleotides align to TRBD1. Losses at the gene ends were 7 bases for V and 2 bases for J; bases not matched to a gene: 8. Per germline, CDR1 LNHDA and CDR2 SQIVND (reference sequence). The CDR3 runs to 15 residues. Drawing the rest from reference TRBV19 and TRBJ1-5, the complete variable domain is DGGITQSPKYLFRKEGQNVTLSCEQNLNHDAMYWYRQDPGQGLRLIYYSQIVNDFQKGDIAEGYSVSREKKESFPLTVTSAQKNPTAFYLCASTQRGQGNQPQHFGDGTRLSIL.

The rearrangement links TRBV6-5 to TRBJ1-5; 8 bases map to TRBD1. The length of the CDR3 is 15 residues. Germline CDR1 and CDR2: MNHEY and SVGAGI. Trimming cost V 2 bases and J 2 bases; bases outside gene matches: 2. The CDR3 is CASSYGQGRNQPQHF. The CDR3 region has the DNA TGTGCCAGCAGTTACGGACAGGGCCGCAATCAGCCCCAGCATTTT.

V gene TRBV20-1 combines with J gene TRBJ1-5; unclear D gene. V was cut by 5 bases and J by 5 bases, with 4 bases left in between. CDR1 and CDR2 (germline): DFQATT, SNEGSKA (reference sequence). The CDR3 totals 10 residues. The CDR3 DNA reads TGCAGTGCTTCTTATCAGCCCCAGCATTTT. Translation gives CSASYQPQHF.

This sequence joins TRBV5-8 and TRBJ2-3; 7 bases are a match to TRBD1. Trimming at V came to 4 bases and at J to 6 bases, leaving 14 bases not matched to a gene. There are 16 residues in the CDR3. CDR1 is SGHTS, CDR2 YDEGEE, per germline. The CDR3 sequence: CASSATTGTSLDTQYF. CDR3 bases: TGTGCCAGCAGCGCGACGACAGGGACATCCCTGGATACGCAGTATTTT.

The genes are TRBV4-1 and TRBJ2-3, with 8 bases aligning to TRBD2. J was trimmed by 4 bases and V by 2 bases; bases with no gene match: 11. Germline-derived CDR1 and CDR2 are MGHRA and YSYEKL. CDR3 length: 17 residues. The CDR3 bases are TGCGCCAGCAGCCAACCCCCGAAGCGGGGGATGGCAGATACGCAGTATTTT. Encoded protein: CASSQPPKRGMADTQYF.

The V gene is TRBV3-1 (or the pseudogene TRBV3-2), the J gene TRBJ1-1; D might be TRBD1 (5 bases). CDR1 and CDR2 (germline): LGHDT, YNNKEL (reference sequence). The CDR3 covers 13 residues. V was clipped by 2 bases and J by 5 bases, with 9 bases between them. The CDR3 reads CASSQLRGTEAFF. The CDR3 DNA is TGTGCCAGCAGCCAACTTCGGGGGACTGAAGCTTTCTTT.